This T cell receptor beta chain was identified during a study of sequential checkpoint blockade in melanoma. Study at large: Patients were randomized 1:1 to nivolumab-then-ipilimumab or ipilimumab-then-nivolumab first-line. Maintenance nivolumab came after either treatment sequence.

Some clones are missing from TCRdb's copy, which holds only in-frame ones; the method was immunoSEQ multiplex PCR. The sample records 15,000 to 20,000 clones, roughly 71% being singletons. The trim removed 6 bases at V and 3 bases at J, leaving 1 base unmatched. Germline V gene sequence: CDR1 WSHSY, CDR2 SAAADI. The CDR3 loop spans 12 amino acids. Indicated treatment: randomized to nivolumab then ipilimumab (arm A) or the reverse (arm B). DNA-damaging chemotherapy had not been given to any patient beforehand. Live CD3+CD8+ CD19− CD56− cells were sorted from PBMCs. The clonotype originates from a human donor with melanoma. This sample comprised CD8+ T cells sorted from blood (inferred from file names), obtained from a patient given nivolumab and ipilimumab in sequence. The rearrangement links TRBV10-2 to TRBJ1-2, with 7 bases matching TRBD1. The CDR3 DNA is TGCGCCAGCAGCACAGGGGACTATGGCTACACCTTC. Its translation is CASSTGDYGYTF.